This TCR beta chain appears in the sequencing data of a study of cytomegalovirus exposure and HLA in healthy donors. Findings and limits, study-wide: Accurate HLA-A and HLA-B prediction from TCR beta sequences was reported for most subjects. For most TCR sequences rarity was the rule, although some public TCRs occurred in many donors.

Both 60 Vbeta primers and 13 Jbeta primers went into the PCR. Study processing details: The count from a later analysis was 79 million or so unique TCR beta chains, some 12 million of them shared. The data were produced by immunoSEQ multiplex PCR, yet TCRdb's version contains in-frame clones alone and is incomplete. Clonal size and the V and J genes are those of that table, whereas D and trimming came from the DNA. The top ten hold about 4.4% of the sample, which has 100,000 to 150,000 clones, roughly 66% seen once. The germline V and J ends were trimmed by 5 bases and 11 bases, with 9 bases remaining between them. Germline V gene lookup returns CDR1 SGHNT and CDR2 YENEEA. The CDR3 sequence is 10 residues long. As for this clone: Its cognate antigen is unknown.

The sequenced material came from PBMCs. The sequence was collected from a man aged 55 to 69 in good health and CMV-seropositive. V is TRBV11-3 and J is TRBJ1-2; D is undetermined. CDR3: CASSPRSYTF. The CDR3, as DNA: TGTGCCAGCAGCCCCCGGTCATACACCTTC. Full variable domain (outside the CDR3, taken from reference TRBV11-3 and TRBJ1-2): EAGVVQSPRYKIIEKKQPVAFWCNPISGHNTLYWYLQNLGQGPELLIRYENEEAVDDSQLPKDRFSAERLKGVDSTLKIQPAELGDSAVYLCASSPRSYTFGSGTRLTVV.